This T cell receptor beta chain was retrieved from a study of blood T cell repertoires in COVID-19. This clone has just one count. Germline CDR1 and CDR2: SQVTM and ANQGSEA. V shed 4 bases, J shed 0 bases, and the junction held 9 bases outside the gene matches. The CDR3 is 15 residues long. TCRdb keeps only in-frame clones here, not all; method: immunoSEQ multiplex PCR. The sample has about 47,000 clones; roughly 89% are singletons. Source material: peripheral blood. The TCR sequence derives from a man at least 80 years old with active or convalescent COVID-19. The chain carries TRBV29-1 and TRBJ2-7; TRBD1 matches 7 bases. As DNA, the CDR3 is TGCAGCGTTGTGTCCGGGACAGCCTTCTCCTACGAGCAGTACTTC. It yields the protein CSVVSGTAFSYEQYF.